Detailed here is one T cell receptor (beta chain). Free of recent acute infections or vaccinations, the donors were healthy HIV-negative adults. CDR3 length: 16 amino acids. Trimming took 2 bases from V and 4 from J; bases not matched to a gene: 10. Germline CDR1 is SGHTS and CDR2 is YDEGEE. Execution of the assay was at deep level. Measured with immunoSEQ multiplex PCR; TCRdb has only the in-frame clones, and not every one. The repertoire includes about 2.4 million clones, under 95% of them detected once, and 0.36% sits in the top ten. The sample is drawn from a study of shared clonotypes between healthy human individuals.

The V and J genes are TRBV5-8 and TRBJ2-3, with 7 bases lining up with TRBD1. This receptor was obtained from a young man in good health. Some clones in this sample may be carry-over from other donors' samples. Input material: naive CD4+ T cells from PBMCs. Subset here: CD45RA+ positively selected. CDR3: CASSFGLGGPADTQYF. The CDR3 bases are TGTGCCAGCAGCTTCGGCTTAGGGGGCCCGGCAGATACGCAGTATTTT.